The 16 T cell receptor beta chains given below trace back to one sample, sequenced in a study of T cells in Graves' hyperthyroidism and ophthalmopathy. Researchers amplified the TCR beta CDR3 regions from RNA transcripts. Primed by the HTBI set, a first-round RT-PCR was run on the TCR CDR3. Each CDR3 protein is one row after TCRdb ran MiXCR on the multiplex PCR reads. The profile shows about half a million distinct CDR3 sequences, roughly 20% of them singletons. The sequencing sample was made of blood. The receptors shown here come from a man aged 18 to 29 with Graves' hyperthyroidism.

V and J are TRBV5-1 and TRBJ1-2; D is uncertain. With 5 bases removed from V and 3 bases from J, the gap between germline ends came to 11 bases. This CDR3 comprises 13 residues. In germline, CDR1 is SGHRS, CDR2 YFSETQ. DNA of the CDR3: TGCGCCAGCAGTATTTCCTCAGACTATGGCTACACCTTC. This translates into CASSISSDYGYTF.

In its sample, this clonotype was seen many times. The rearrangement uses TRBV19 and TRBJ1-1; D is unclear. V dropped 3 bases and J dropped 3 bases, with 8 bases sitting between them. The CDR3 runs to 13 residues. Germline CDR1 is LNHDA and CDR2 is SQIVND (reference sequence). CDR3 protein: CASSIPGDTEAFF. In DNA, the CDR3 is TGTGCCAGTAGTATCCCCGGGGACACTGAAGCTTTCTTT.

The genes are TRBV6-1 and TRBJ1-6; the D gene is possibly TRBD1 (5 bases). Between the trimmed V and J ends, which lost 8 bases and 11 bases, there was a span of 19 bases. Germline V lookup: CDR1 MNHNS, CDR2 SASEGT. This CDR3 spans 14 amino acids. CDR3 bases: TGTGCCAGCCGACAGTTTAGGATGGGAGCACCCCTCCACTTT. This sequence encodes CASRQFRMGAPLHF.

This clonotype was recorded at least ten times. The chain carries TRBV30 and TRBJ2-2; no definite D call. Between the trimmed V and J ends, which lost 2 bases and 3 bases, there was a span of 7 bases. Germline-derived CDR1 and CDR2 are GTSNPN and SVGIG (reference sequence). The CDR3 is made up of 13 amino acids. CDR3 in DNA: TGTGCCTGGAGTCCCATATACACCGGGGAGCTGTTTTTT. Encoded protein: CAWSPIYTGELFF.

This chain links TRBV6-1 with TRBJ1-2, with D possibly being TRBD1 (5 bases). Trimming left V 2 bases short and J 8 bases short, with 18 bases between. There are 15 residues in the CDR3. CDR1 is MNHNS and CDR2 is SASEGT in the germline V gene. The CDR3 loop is CASSEMPRGAGGYTF. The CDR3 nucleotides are TGTGCCAGCAGTGAAATGCCTAGGGGCGCGGGGGGCTACACCTTC.

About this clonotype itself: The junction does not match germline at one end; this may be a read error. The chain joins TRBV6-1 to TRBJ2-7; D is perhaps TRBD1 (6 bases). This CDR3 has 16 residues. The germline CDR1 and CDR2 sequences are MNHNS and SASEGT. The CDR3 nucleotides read TGTGCAAGCACTGAGTTTCGGACAGCTCTGTCCTACGAGCAGTACTTC. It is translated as CASTEFRTALSYEQYF.

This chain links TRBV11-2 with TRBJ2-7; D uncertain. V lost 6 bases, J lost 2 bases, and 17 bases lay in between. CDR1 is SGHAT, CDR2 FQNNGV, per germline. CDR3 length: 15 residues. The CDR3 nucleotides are TGTGCCAGCAGGAGGATAGGTTCCCCTACCTACGAGCAGTACTTC. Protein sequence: CASRRIGSPTYEQYF.

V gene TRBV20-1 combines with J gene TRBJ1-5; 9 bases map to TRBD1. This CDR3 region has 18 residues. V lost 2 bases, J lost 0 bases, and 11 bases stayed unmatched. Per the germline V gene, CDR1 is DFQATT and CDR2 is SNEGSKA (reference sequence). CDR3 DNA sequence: TGCAGTGCTAGACCCTGGGACAGGGAATTGGATAGCAATCAGCCCCAGCATTTT. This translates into CSARPWDRELDSNQPQHF.

Written as DNA, the CDR3 is TGTGCCAGCAAAGCAGGGACGCACTATGGCTACACCTTC. It is translated as CASKAGTHYGYTF. J is TRBJ1-2 and V is TRBV6-1; possible D gene TRBD1, 5 bases. With 7 bases removed from V and 3 bases from J, the gap between germline ends came to 12 bases. The CDR3 spans 13 residues. Germline values: CDR1 MNHNS, CDR2 SASEGT.

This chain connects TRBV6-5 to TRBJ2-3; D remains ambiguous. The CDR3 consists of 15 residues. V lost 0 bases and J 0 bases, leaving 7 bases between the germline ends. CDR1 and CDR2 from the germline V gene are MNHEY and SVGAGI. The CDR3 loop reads CASSYSELSTDTQYF. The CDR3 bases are TGTGCCAGCAGTTACTCCGAACTGAGCACAGATACGCAGTATTTT.

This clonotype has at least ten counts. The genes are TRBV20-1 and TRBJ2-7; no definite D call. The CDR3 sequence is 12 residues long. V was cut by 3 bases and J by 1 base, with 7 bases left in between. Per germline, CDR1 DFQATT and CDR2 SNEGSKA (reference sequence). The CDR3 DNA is TGCAGTGCTAGCGAGCGATCCTACGAGCAGTACTTC. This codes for CSASERSYEQYF.

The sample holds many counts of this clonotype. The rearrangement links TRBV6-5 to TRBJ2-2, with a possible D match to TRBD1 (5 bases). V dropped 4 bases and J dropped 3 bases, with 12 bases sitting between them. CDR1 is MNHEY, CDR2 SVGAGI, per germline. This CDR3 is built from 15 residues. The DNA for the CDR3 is TGTGCCAGCAGTTTCGGTATACAGGACACCGGGGAGCTGTTTTTT. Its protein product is CASSFGIQDTGELFF.

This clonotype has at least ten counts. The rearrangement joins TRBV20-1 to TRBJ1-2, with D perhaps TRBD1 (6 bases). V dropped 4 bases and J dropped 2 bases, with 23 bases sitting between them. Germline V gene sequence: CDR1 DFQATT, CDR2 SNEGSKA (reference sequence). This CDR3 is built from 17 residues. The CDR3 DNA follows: TGCAGTGCTATTCCCGACGCCGGGACAAGGACCAACTATGGCTACACCTTC. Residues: CSAIPDAGTRTNYGYTF.

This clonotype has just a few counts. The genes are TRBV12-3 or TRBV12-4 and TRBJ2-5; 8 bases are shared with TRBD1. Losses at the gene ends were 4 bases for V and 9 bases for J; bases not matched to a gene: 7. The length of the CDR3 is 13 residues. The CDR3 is CASSSSLTGAQYF. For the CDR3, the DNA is TGTGCCAGCAGTTCCTCTCTGACAGGGGCCCAGTACTTC.

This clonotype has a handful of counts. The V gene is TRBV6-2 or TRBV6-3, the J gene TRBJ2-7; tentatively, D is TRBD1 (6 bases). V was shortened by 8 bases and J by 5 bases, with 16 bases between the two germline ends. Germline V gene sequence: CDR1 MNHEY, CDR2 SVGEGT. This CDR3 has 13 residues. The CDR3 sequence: CASEDSPLHEQYF. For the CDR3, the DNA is TGTGCCAGCGAGGACAGCCCCCTTCACGAGCAGTACTTC.

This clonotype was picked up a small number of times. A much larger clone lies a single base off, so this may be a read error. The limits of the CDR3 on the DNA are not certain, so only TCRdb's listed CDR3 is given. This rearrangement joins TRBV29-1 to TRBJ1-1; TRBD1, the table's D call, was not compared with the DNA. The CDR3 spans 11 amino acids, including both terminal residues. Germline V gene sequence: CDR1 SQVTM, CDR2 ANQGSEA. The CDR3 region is CSVAEGAEALF.